This entry is about one TCR beta chain. V dropped 6 bases and J dropped 11 bases, with 14 bases sitting between them. CDR3 length: 11 residues. CDR1 is MDHEN and CDR2 is SYDVKM in the germline V gene. This sample stems from a study of blood T cell repertoires in COVID-19. Whole-study context: The cDNA or gDNA used as material had been derived from T cells, B-cell-depleted T cells, or PBMCs.

As originally analysed: Reference gene primer amplification yielded estimated nucleated cell counts. Assay used: immunoSEQ multiplex PCR; TCRdb lists only in-frame clones, some missing. V and J calls and clone size come straight from that table; D and trimming were deduced from the DNA. This table has about 180,000 clones, roughly 75% appearing once. The origin of this receptor is a man aged 65 to 79 with active or convalescent COVID-19. J is TRBJ2-7 and V is TRBV28; D is possibly TRBD1 (6 bases). The sequenced material came from peripheral blood. CDR3 loop: CASSPDRDKYF. CDR3 sequence (DNA): TGTGCCAGCAGCCCAGACCGGGACAAGTACTTC.